This T cell receptor (beta chain) was captured in a study of cytomegalovirus exposure and HLA in healthy donors. Study in general: In terms of ancestry, the Caucasian-associated cluster contained around four fifths of the 350 to 450 genotyped donors.

Primers for the PCR totalled 60 Vbeta and 13 Jbeta. Sequencing used immunoSEQ multiplex PCR; TCRdb keeps in-frame clones, though not all of them. The sample has approximately 160,000 clones, around 86% seen once. There are 16 residues in the CDR3. CDR1 SGHTA and CDR2 FQGTGA come from the germline V gene. V shed 5 bases, J shed 0 bases, and the junction held 6 bases outside the gene matches. The receptor comes from a man aged 45-65 years in good health and CMV-seropositive. The chain has TRBV7-3 and TRBJ2-2; 7 bases are shared with TRBD2. The source material was PBMCs. The CDR3, as DNA: TGTGCCAGCAGCCCTCGAGCGGGGTCGAACACCGGGGAGCTGTTTTTT. Translated, it gives CASSPRAGSNTGELFF.